A single sample is the source of the 10 T cell receptor beta chains below, sequenced in a study of blood T cell repertoires in COVID-19. Profiling relied on immunoSEQ multiplex PCR, and the TCRdb table lists in-frame clones only, not all of them. The table has 50,000 to 65,000 clones, around 80% seen once; the top ten hold about 5.9%. Sequenced material: peripheral blood. These receptors were obtained from a human donor in a cohort sampled during active COVID-19.

This chain joins TRBV3-1 (or the pseudogene TRBV3-2) and TRBJ1-1, with D tentatively TRBD1 (6 bases). The germline V and J ends were trimmed by 4 bases and 1 base, with 10 bases remaining between them. Germline loops: CDR1 LGHDT, CDR2 YNNKEL (reference sequence). There are 14 residues in the CDR3. Here the CDR3 DNA reads TGTGCCAGCAGCCGCCGACAGGAGAACACTGAAGCTTTCTTT. Amino acid sequence: CASSRRQENTEAFF.

V is TRBV2 and J is TRBJ2-7; tentative D call: TRBD2 (6 bases). This CDR3 is built from 15 residues. Germline CDR1 reads SNHLY; CDR2 reads FYNNEI. Trimming removed 0 bases at V and 3 bases at J, with 12 bases between. CDR3 nucleotides: TGTGCCAGCAGTGAAGCGATGGCCGGGGGCTACGAGCAGTACTTC. Its protein is CASSEAMAGGYEQYF.

V gene TRBV19 combines with J gene TRBJ2-5, with 7 bases identical to TRBD1. Per germline, CDR1 LNHDA and CDR2 SQIVND (reference sequence). The CDR3 has 15 amino acids. V lost 5 bases and J lost 5; bases outside the gene matches: 11. The CDR3 here is CASSFERGRGETQYF. The CDR3 DNA is TGTGCCAGTAGTTTCGAGAGGGGGCGTGGGGAGACCCAGTACTTC.

The chain joins TRBV6-5 to TRBJ2-7; a possible D gene is TRBD1 (6 bases). In germline, CDR1 is MNHEY, CDR2 SVGAGI. V lost 7 bases, J lost 7 bases, and 11 bases lay in between. The length of the CDR3 is 11 residues. For the CDR3, the DNA is TGTGCCAGCACAACAAGGGGGGAGCAGTACTTC. It specifies CASTTRGEQYF.

The rearrangement links TRBV5-6 to TRBJ1-6; no reliable D call. V lost 4 bases to trimming and J lost 7 bases, with 6 bases between them. The CDR3 consists of 12 residues. Germline values: CDR1 SGHDT, CDR2 YYEEEE. The CDR3 loop reads CASSLSNSPLHF. The CDR3 DNA reads TGTGCCAGCAGCCTAAGCAATTCACCCCTCCACTTT.

This clone appeared a few times. V gene TRBV14 combines with J gene TRBJ2-1; 9 bases line up with TRBD1. V lost 1 base and J lost 8; bases outside the gene matches: 9. Germline lookup yields CDR1 SGHDN and CDR2 FVKESK. The CDR3 consists of 16 residues. The CDR3: CASSQGSGTGRDEQFF. CDR3 coding DNA: TGTGCCAGCAGCCAAGGGTCCGGGACAGGGAGGGATGAGCAGTTCTTC.

This clone was seen a handful of times. This sequence joins TRBV3-1 (or the pseudogene TRBV3-2) and TRBJ2-4; 11 bases line up with TRBD2. Germline values: CDR1 LGHDT, CDR2 YNNKEL (reference sequence). The CDR3 spans 15 residues. V gave up 4 bases and J gave up 2 bases; unmatched junction bases: 1. The CDR3 loop is CASSPSGRPKNIQYF. In DNA, the CDR3 is TGTGCCAGCAGCCCTAGCGGGAGGCCCAAAAACATTCAGTACTTC.

This chain links TRBV10-1 with TRBJ1-2; 7 nucleotides match TRBD1. The germline gives CDR1 WNHNN, CDR2 SYGVQD (reference sequence). CDR3 length: 14 amino acids. V lost 10 bases to trimming and J lost 8 bases; unmatched junction nucleotides: 16. The CDR3 loop reads CANNSQGNGYGYTF. The DNA of the CDR3 is TGCGCCAATAACTCACAGGGGAATGGTTACGGCTACACCTTC.

This clone was recorded a few times. V is TRBV3-1 (or the pseudogene TRBV3-2) and J is TRBJ1-2; D is unresolved. Deletions cut 3 bases from V and 8 bases from J, with 16 bases between. The CDR3 is made up of 14 amino acids. The germline CDR1 and CDR2 sequences are LGHDT and YNNKEL (reference sequence). CDR3 DNA: TGTGCCAGCAGCCAGAAACGACTCTTCGAGGGCTACACCTTC. Amino acids: CASSQKRLFEGYTF.

The V gene is TRBV4-1, the J gene TRBJ1-5; TRBD1 might be the D (5 bases). There are 15 residues in the CDR3. From germline, CDR1 is MGHRA and CDR2 YSYEKL. V lost 1 base and J lost 4, with 11 bases in between. The CDR3 protein is CASSQARQPNQPQHF. The CDR3 nucleotides read TGCGCCAGCAGCCAAGCGCGACAGCCTAATCAGCCCCAGCATTTT.